Included here is one T cell receptor beta chain sequence, with context. Generated by immunoSEQ multiplex PCR, the TCRdb table keeps only in-frame clones and is missing some. This sample has some 120,000 clones; nearly 90% occur once, and the top ten carry 5% to 7%. This record belongs to a study of T cell responses to AZD1222 COVID-19 vaccine. The CDR3 spans 14 residues. V was pared by 0 bases and J by 2 bases, with 8 bases between. CDR1 and CDR2 from the germline V gene are SGHRS and YFSETQ. The rearrangement joins TRBV5-1 to TRBJ1-2, with unresolved D. Sample: peripheral blood, taken 28 days after the second AZD1222 dose. This TCR was recovered from an adult who received the AZD1222 COVID-19 vaccine. The CDR3 nucleotides read TGCGCCAGCAGCTTGGTTGGGGAGAACTATGGCTACACCTTC. It yields the protein CASSLVGENYGYTF.